A single sample is the source of the 14 T cell receptor beta chains below, sequenced in a study of PD-1 blockade in classical Hodgkin lymphoma. No patient escaped relapse after autologous stem cell transplantation, and brentuximab vedotin exposure varied. The table came from immunoSEQ multiplex PCR; TCRdb's copy has only in-frame clones and leaves some out. The table has tens of thousands of clones, 55% to 75% seen once. The source was peripheral blood mononuclear cells (PBMCs), collected at baseline. The receptor set was obtained from a human donor with classical Hodgkin lymphoma.

The gene calls are TRBV5-1 and TRBJ2-2; D gene uncertain. Trimming stripped 4 bases from V and 4 bases from J, with 14 bases between. Germline-derived CDR1 and CDR2 are SGHRS and YFSETQ. The CDR3 consists of 15 residues. In nucleotides, the CDR3 is TGCGCCAGCAGCGATTGGGTTCCGACCACCGGGGAGCTGTTTTTT. Encoded protein: CASSDWVPTTGELFF.

CDR3 nucleotides: TGTGCCAGCAGGCCGGGAGTTTATTCCGAGCAGTACTTC. Protein product: CASRPGVYSEQYF. V and J are TRBV6-6 and TRBJ2-7, with TRBD2 as a possible D gene (6 bases). V shed 6 bases and J shed 6 bases, with 15 bases lying between them. This CDR3 is built from 13 residues. Germline V gene sequence: CDR1 MNHNY, CDR2 SVGAGI (reference sequence).

This chain connects TRBV30 to TRBJ1-1; TRBD1 might be the D (6 bases). The CDR3 sequence is 15 residues long. Looked up from germline, CDR1 is GTSNPN and CDR2 is SVGIG (reference sequence). V was cut by 1 base and J by 11 bases, with 23 bases left in between. The CDR3 here is CAWSGSDGMAGAAFF. The CDR3 DNA reads TGTGCCTGGAGTGGGTCGGACGGAATGGCAGGGGCGGCTTTCTTT. Using reference TRBV30 and TRBJ1-1 for the parts outside the CDR3, the full variable domain is SQTIHQWPATLVQPVGSPLSLECTVEGTSNPNLYWYRQAAGRGLQLLFYSVGIGQISSEVPQNLSASRPQDRQFILSSKKLLLSDSGFYLCAWSGSDGMAGAAFFGQGTRLTVV.

The CDR3 sequence is CASSLVGDRGYTEAFF. Here the CDR3 DNA reads TGTGCCAGCAGCTTGGTGGGGGACAGGGGTTACACTGAAGCTTTCTTT. The chain has TRBV5-5 and TRBJ1-1; TRBD1 aligns across 10 bases. This CDR3 region has 16 residues. CDR1 is SGHKS, CDR2 YYEKEE, per germline (reference sequence). V was clipped by 0 bases and J by 3 bases; unmatched bases: 5. Together with reference TRBV5-5 and TRBJ1-1, the CDR3 gives the full variable domain: DAGVTQSPTHLIKTRGQQVTLRCSPISGHKSVSWYQQVLGQGPQFIFQYYEKEERGRGNFPDRFSARQFPNYSSELNVNALLLGDSALYLCASSLVGDRGYTEAFFGQGTRLTVV.

This clone was observed a handful of times. V usage is TRBV27 and J usage is TRBJ1-3, with a weak D call TRBD1 (6 bases). Trimming left V 6 bases short and J 0 bases short, with 18 bases between. CDR1 is MNHEY and CDR2 is SMNVEV in the germline V gene (reference sequence). The CDR3 is 17 amino acids. The CDR3 coding sequence is TGTGCCAGCAGGGGGTACGACGGGACAAGCTCTGGAAACACCATATATTTT. It yields the protein CASRGYDGTSSGNTIYF.

The V gene is TRBV4-3, the J gene TRBJ1-1; TRBD1 might be the D (5 bases). The CDR3 totals 15 residues. Germline V gives CDR1 LGHNA, CDR2 YSLEER. The V end was cut by 4 bases, the J end by 10 bases, with 22 bases between. The CDR3 here is CASSRSAESGLGAFF. The CDR3 region has the DNA TGCGCCAGCAGCCGCTCCGCGGAATCAGGGCTGGGAGCTTTCTTT.

The chain is built from TRBV5-4 and TRBJ1-5, with D tentatively TRBD1 (5 bases). Between the trimmed V and J ends, which lost 2 bases and 2 bases, there was a span of 11 bases. From germline, CDR1 is SGHNT and CDR2 YYREEE (reference sequence). The CDR3 totals 15 residues. CDR3: CASSFGGSGNQPQHF. CDR3 in DNA: TGTGCCAGCAGCTTTGGGGGATCGGGCAATCAGCCCCAGCATTTT.

The rearrangement joins TRBV2 to TRBJ1-1; 7 positions agree with TRBD1. With 4 bases clipped from V and 6 bases from J, the junction kept 8 bases outside the gene matches. The CDR3 extends over 14 amino acids. Germline lookup yields CDR1 SNHLY and CDR2 FYNNEI. The DNA of the CDR3 is TGTGCCAGCAGTGCCAGAGGGACAGCATCTGAAGCTTTCTTT. Amino acids: CASSARGTASEAFF.

This chain joins TRBV9 and TRBJ1-1; D is uncertain. V was clipped by 0 bases and J by 7 bases, with 13 bases between them. The CDR3 has 14 amino acids. The germline gives CDR1 SGDLS, CDR2 YYNGEE. The CDR3 sequence is CASSVGLEALEAFF. The CDR3 DNA reads TGTGCCAGCAGCGTAGGTCTAGAGGCCCTTGAAGCTTTCTTT.

The V and J genes are TRBV7-2 and TRBJ2-3; D is possibly TRBD2 (6 bases). V lost 1 base and J 1 base, leaving 9 bases between the germline ends. The CDR3 is 15 residues long. From germline, CDR1 is SGHTA and CDR2 FQGNSA. Written as DNA, the CDR3 is TGTGCCAGCAGCTTAGTCGCTAGCGGCACAGATACGCAGTATTTT. Amino acids: CASSLVASGTDTQYF.

The chain has TRBV5-1 and TRBJ2-5; possibly TRBD1 for D (5 bases). The V gene's germline CDR1 is SGHRS and CDR2 YFSETQ. The V and J ends lost 0 bases and 5 bases respectively, with 11 bases between them. This CDR3 contains 14 residues. CDR3 in DNA: TGCGCCAGCAGCTTGGTGCAGGGATGGGAGACCCAGTACTTC. Amino acids: CASSLVQGWETQYF.

V gene TRBV18 combines with J gene TRBJ2-3; TRBD1 or TRBD2 may be the D gene (5 bases each). This CDR3 contains 16 residues. V shed 6 bases and J shed 1 base, with 17 bases lying between them. In germline, CDR1 is KGHSH, CDR2 LQKENI. CDR3 sequence reads: CASSLGVGVGTDTQYF. In DNA form, the CDR3 reads TGTGCCAGCTCCCTGGGAGTAGGGGTAGGCACAGATACGCAGTATTTT. Based on the CDR3 plus reference TRBV18 and TRBJ2-3, the full variable domain is NAGVMQNPRHLVRRRGQEARLRCSPMKGHSHVYWYRQLPEEGLKFMVYLQKENIIDESGMPKERFSAEFPKEGPSILRIQQVVRGDSAAYFCASSLGVGVGTDTQYFGPGTRLTVL.

The chain links TRBV9 to TRBJ2-2, with 7 nucleotides matching TRBD1. The CDR3 loop spans 16 amino acids. CDR1 is SGDLS and CDR2 is YYNGEE in the germline V gene. With 4 bases clipped from V and 8 bases from J, the junction kept 14 bases outside the gene matches. In DNA, the CDR3 is TGTGCCAGCAGCCCCCGACAGGGAGCCCCTTCAGGGGAGCTGTTTTTT. This codes for CASSPRQGAPSGELFF.

Concerning this clone itself: This may be a read error: a much more frequent sequence differs by one nucleotide. The genes are TRBV7-2 and TRBJ1-5, with TRBD1 matching 9 bases. The CDR3 has 15 amino acids. Germline V gives CDR1 SGHTA, CDR2 FQGNSA. The chain's CDR3 is CASSAGTGLYQHQHF. CDR3 DNA: TGTGCCAGCAGCGCCGGGACAGGGCTTTATCAGCACCAGCATTTT.